The 10 T cell receptor beta chains below come from one sample, sequenced in a study of Graves' ophthalmopathy and Graves' hyperthyroidism (dated by TCRdb to the late 2010s). For sequencing, an Illumina HiSeq 2000 was employed. TCR beta CDR3 regions were amplified from RNA transcripts for repertoire sequencing. The first round of RT-PCR was done with HTBI primers and the Qiagen OneStep RT-PCR kit, and was followed by a second round of multiplex PCR, then size selection and purification. TCRdb's own reprocessing of the public reads used fastp at Q25 and MiXCR and kept productive beta chains. Duplicate CDR3 protein sequences are folded into a single record with the most common DNA and genes. In all, the sample holds over 500,000 distinct CDR3 sequences, and 22% of those were seen once. Approximately 7% of the sample is held by the ten biggest clonotypes. Sample: peripheral blood. The receptors come from a woman aged 18-30 years with stable Graves' hyperthyroidism. Some clones in this sample may be carry-over from other donors' samples. Donor details come from another sample of the same person, matched by shared clones.

This clonotype was observed at least ten times. The chain carries TRBV6-1 and TRBJ2-7; D not resolved. Deletions cut 1 base from V and 2 bases from J, with 12 bases between. CDR1 is MNHNS and CDR2 is SASEGT in the germline V gene. The CDR3 loop spans 15 amino acids. The chain's CDR3 is CASSEGAPGPYEQYF. CDR3 in DNA: TGTGCCAGCAGTGAAGGGGCCCCAGGACCCTACGAGCAGTACTTC.

This clonotype has a count of ten or more. The gene calls are TRBV7-9 and TRBJ2-7; 9 positions match TRBD1. The CDR3 is 14 residues long. After removal of 8 bases from V and 3 bases from J, the junction contained 8 bases not matched to a gene. Germline lookup yields CDR1 SEHNR and CDR2 FQNEAQ (reference sequence). This CDR3 reads CASGLGQGIYEQYF. The CDR3 DNA is TGTGCCAGCGGCCTGGGACAGGGTATCTACGAGCAGTACTTC.

This clonotype showed up just a few times. This may be a read error: a much more frequent sequence differs by one nucleotide. The V call is TRBV27, the J call TRBJ2-5; D may be TRBD2 (6 bases). CDR3 size: 14 residues. V dropped 0 bases and J dropped 3 bases, with 8 bases sitting between them. Germline CDR1 reads MNHEY; CDR2 reads SMNVEV (reference sequence). The CDR3 sequence is CASSLSWGEETQYF. Here the CDR3 DNA reads TGTGCCAGCAGTTTATCGTGGGGGGAAGAGACCCAGTACTTC.

The CDR3 spells CASRGPSHQQETQYF. CDR3 in DNA: TGTGCCAGCAGGGGGCCTAGCCATCAACAAGAGACCCAGTACTTC. The V gene is TRBV12-3 or TRBV12-4, the J gene TRBJ2-5; the D call may be TRBD1 or TRBD2 (5 bases each). The CDR3 runs 15 residues. The V end was cut by 6 bases, the J end by 2 bases, with 16 bases between.

The chain uses TRBV28 and TRBJ1-5, with D unclear. Trimming left V 5 bases short and J 7 bases short, with 9 bases between. The CDR3 runs 12 residues. Germline CDR1 is MDHEN and CDR2 is SYDVKM. CDR3 nucleotide sequence: TGTGCCAGCAGTGGAGTCAGGCAGCCCCAGCATTTT. Its translation is CASSGVRQPQHF.

This clonotype was found many times. The chain combines TRBV7-2 with TRBJ2-7, with TRBD2 matching over 9 bases. The CDR3 spans 16 residues. Germline values: CDR1 SGHTA, CDR2 FQGNSA. Losses at the gene ends were 2 bases for V and 6 bases for J; bases not matched to a gene: 11. CDR3 region: CASSLSSAGGPIEQYF. As DNA, the CDR3 is TGTGCCAGCAGCTTATCGTCGGCGGGGGGGCCAATCGAGCAGTACTTC. Filled out from reference TRBV7-2 and TRBJ2-7, the complete variable domain reads GAGVSQSPSNKVTEKGKDVELRCDPISGHTALYWYRQSLGQGLEFLIYFQGNSAPDKSGLPSDRFSAERTGGSVSTLTIQRTQQEDSAVYLCASSLSSAGGPIEQYFGPGTRLTVT.

This clonotype was found many times. This rearrangement joins TRBV20-1 to TRBJ2-5, with D perhaps matching TRBD1 (6 bases). Germline V CDR1 and CDR2: DFQATT, SNEGSKA (reference sequence). The V and J ends lost 5 bases and 0 bases respectively, with 16 bases between them. The CDR3 loop spans 15 amino acids. The CDR3 loop reads CSARIPGQHQETQYF. The CDR3 bases are TGCAGTGCTCGAATTCCGGGACAACACCAAGAGACCCAGTACTTC.

This clonotype was counted between two and nine times. The chain has TRBV28 and TRBJ1-1, with a weak D call TRBD1 (6 bases). Trimming removed 5 bases from V and 3 bases from J, with 13 bases in between. Germline V gives CDR1 MDHEN, CDR2 SYDVKM. This CDR3 is 14 amino acids long. The CDR3, as DNA: TGTGCCAGCAGTCAAACAGGGAGGGACACTGAAGCTTTCTTT. This translates into CASSQTGRDTEAFF.

The table lists this clonotype with many counts. The chain employs TRBV7-3 and TRBJ2-5; 7 bases are a match to TRBD1. J lost 3 bases, V lost 2 bases, and 0 bases had no gene match. The length of the CDR3 is 13 residues. Germline V CDR1 and CDR2: SGHTA, FQGTGA. In nucleotides, the CDR3 is TGTGCCAGCAGCTTAGACAGGGAAGAGACCCAGTACTTC. It encodes CASSLDREETQYF.

V and J are TRBV12-3 or TRBV12-4 and TRBJ1-3, with D hard to call. V was trimmed by 1 base and J by 4 bases, leaving 5 bases between them. The CDR3 covers 13 residues. CDR3: CASSLDIGNTIYF. Written as DNA, the CDR3 is TGTGCCAGCAGTTTAGACATCGGAAACACCATATATTTT.